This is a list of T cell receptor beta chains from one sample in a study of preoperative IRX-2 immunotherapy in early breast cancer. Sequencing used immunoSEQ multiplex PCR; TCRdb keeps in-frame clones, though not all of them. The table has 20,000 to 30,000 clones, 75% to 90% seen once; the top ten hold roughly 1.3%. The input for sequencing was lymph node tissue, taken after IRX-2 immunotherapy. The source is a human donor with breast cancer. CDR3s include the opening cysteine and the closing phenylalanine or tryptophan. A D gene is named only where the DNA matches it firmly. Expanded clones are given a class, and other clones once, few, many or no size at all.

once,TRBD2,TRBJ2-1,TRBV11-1,TGTGCCAGCAGCCATGGGCCCGATAGCGGGGGGAACAATGAGCAGTTCTTC,CASSHGPDSGGNNEQFF
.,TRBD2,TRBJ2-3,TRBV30,TGTGCCTGGAGTACTACTAGCGGGGGCACAGATACGCAGTATTTT,CAWSTTSGGTDTQYF
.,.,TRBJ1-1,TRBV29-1,TGCAGCGCGGTTGGGGACTACACTGAAGCTTTCTTT,CSAVGDYTEAFF
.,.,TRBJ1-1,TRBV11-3,TGTGCCAGCAGCCCGGAGCTTACGGACAGAGAAGCTTTCTTT,CASSPELTDREAFF
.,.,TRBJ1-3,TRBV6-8,TGTGCCAGCATTTTGACAGGTGGAAACACCATATATTTT,CASILTGGNTIYF
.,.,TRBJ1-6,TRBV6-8,TGTGCCAGCAGTCGACCCAGGGACTTAGGTTCACCCCTCCACTTT,CASSRPRDLGSPLHF
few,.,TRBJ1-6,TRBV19,TGTGCTAGTAGCCCCGGGCAGGCGTATAATTCACCCCTCCACTTT,CASSPGQAYNSPLHF
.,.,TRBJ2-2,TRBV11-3,TGTGCCAGCAGCGGGACTCGAAGGAACACCGGGGAGCTGTTTTTT,CASSGTRRNTGELFF
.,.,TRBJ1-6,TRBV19,TGTGCCAGTAGTATAGGCAAGGGTCCCTATTCACCCCTCCACTTT,CASSIGKGPYSPLHF
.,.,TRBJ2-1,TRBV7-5,TGTGCCAGCAGCTTCGGCTCCCCCTCCTACAATGAGCAGTTCTTC,CASSFGSPSYNEQFF
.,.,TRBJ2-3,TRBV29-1,TGCAGCGTTAAAGGGTCCTCGTCCTCTGGGGGCACAGATACGCAGTATTTT,CSVKGSSSSGGTDTQYF
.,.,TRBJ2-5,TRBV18,TGTGCCAGCTCACCATCCCCCCAGGAGACCCAGTACTTC,CASSPSPQETQYF
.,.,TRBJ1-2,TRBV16,TGTGCCAGCAGCCAATCAGTGACCAAAGTGGCCGCCGATAACTATGGCTACACCTTC,CASSQSVTKVAADNYGYTF
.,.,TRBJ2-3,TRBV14,TGTGCGACAAGGCCTAAGAACACAGATACGCAGTATTTT,CATRPKNTDTQYF
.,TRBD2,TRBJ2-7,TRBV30,TGTGCCTGGGACGGGGGGGCCTACGAGCAGTACTTC,CAWDGGAYEQYF
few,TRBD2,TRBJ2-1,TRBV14,TGTGCCAGCAGCCAAGGACTACTAGCGAGGGATGAGCAGTTCTTC,CASSQGLLARDEQFF
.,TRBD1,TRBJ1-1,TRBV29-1,TGCAGCGCTATGGGACAGGCGAACACTGAAGCTTTCTTT,CSAMGQANTEAFF
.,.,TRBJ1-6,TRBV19,TGTGCCAGTAGTCTTGGACAGTTGGTCAATAGACCCCTCCACTTT,CASSLGQLVNRPLHF
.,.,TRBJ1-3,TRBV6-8,TGTGCCAGCTTCGGCGGACAGCCGATCTCTGGAAACACCATATATTTT,CASFGGQPISGNTIYF
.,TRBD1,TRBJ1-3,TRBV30,TGTGCCTGGGGGAGAGGACAGGGAACTGGAAACACCATATATTTT,CAWGRGQGTGNTIYF
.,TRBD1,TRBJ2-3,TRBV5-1,TGCGCCAGCAGCTTGCGGACAGGTCCCACAGATACGCAGTATTTT,CASSLRTGPTDTQYF
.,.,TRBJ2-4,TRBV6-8,TGTGCCAGCAGTCCCTCGCGAGGCCGGGACCTCAAAAACATTCAGTACTTC,CASSPSRGRDLKNIQYF
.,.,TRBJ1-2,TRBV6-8,TGTGCCAGCAGTCAGGGGCCATTAGGCTACACCTTC,CASSQGPLGYTF
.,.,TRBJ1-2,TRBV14,TGTGCCAGCAGCCAAGGTCTCCAAGGTACCACATATGGCTACACCTTC,CASSQGLQGTTYGYTF
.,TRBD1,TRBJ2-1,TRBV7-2,TGTGCCAGCAGCGGGACAGGGGTACCCCAAGGAGGCAATGAGCAGTTCTTC,CASSGTGVPQGGNEQFF
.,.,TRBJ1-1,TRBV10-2,TGCGCCAGCAGTTACGGGGACCTCCGGACGGGCAACACTGAAGCTTTCTTT,CASSYGDLRTGNTEAFF
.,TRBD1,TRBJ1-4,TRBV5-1,TGCGCCAGCAGCCCCGGGACAGGGGGGTACCGAACTAATGAAAAACTGTTTTTT,CASSPGTGGYRTNEKLFF
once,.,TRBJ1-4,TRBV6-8,TGTGCCAGCGCCGACACAGGGACTACTAATGAAAAACTGTTTTTT,CASADTGTTNEKLFF
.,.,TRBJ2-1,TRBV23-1,TGCGCCAGCAGCCAGCAACAGGGCCGTGCGGGCAGCGAGCAGTTCTTC,CASSQQQGRAGSEQFF
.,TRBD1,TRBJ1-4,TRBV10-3,TGTGCCATCAGTGAAACGGGACAGGGGGCAGGAGAAAAACTGTTTTTT,CAISETGQGAGEKLFF